The following is a TCR beta chain sequence with its context. This sample stems from a study of T cell clones after liver transplantation. Study-wide background: In this trial, immunosuppression withdrawal was attempted within 2 years of liver transplant.

In germline, CDR1 is MNHEY, CDR2 SVGAGI. CDR3 length equals 13 residues. Deletions cut 0 bases from V and 4 bases from J, with 4 bases between. This table comes from immunoSEQ multiplex PCR, and its TCRdb copy is limited to in-frame clones, with some not included. In the table there are 70,000 or so clones, around 90% of which are singletons. The rearrangement uses TRBV6-5 and TRBJ1-3; D not certain. The source material was CD4+ T cells from blood, sampled before liver transplant. This TCR came from a human donor who received a liver transplant. This CDR3 is CASSYSTGNTIYF. As DNA, the CDR3 is TGTGCCAGCAGTTACTCGACCGGAAACACCATATATTTT.